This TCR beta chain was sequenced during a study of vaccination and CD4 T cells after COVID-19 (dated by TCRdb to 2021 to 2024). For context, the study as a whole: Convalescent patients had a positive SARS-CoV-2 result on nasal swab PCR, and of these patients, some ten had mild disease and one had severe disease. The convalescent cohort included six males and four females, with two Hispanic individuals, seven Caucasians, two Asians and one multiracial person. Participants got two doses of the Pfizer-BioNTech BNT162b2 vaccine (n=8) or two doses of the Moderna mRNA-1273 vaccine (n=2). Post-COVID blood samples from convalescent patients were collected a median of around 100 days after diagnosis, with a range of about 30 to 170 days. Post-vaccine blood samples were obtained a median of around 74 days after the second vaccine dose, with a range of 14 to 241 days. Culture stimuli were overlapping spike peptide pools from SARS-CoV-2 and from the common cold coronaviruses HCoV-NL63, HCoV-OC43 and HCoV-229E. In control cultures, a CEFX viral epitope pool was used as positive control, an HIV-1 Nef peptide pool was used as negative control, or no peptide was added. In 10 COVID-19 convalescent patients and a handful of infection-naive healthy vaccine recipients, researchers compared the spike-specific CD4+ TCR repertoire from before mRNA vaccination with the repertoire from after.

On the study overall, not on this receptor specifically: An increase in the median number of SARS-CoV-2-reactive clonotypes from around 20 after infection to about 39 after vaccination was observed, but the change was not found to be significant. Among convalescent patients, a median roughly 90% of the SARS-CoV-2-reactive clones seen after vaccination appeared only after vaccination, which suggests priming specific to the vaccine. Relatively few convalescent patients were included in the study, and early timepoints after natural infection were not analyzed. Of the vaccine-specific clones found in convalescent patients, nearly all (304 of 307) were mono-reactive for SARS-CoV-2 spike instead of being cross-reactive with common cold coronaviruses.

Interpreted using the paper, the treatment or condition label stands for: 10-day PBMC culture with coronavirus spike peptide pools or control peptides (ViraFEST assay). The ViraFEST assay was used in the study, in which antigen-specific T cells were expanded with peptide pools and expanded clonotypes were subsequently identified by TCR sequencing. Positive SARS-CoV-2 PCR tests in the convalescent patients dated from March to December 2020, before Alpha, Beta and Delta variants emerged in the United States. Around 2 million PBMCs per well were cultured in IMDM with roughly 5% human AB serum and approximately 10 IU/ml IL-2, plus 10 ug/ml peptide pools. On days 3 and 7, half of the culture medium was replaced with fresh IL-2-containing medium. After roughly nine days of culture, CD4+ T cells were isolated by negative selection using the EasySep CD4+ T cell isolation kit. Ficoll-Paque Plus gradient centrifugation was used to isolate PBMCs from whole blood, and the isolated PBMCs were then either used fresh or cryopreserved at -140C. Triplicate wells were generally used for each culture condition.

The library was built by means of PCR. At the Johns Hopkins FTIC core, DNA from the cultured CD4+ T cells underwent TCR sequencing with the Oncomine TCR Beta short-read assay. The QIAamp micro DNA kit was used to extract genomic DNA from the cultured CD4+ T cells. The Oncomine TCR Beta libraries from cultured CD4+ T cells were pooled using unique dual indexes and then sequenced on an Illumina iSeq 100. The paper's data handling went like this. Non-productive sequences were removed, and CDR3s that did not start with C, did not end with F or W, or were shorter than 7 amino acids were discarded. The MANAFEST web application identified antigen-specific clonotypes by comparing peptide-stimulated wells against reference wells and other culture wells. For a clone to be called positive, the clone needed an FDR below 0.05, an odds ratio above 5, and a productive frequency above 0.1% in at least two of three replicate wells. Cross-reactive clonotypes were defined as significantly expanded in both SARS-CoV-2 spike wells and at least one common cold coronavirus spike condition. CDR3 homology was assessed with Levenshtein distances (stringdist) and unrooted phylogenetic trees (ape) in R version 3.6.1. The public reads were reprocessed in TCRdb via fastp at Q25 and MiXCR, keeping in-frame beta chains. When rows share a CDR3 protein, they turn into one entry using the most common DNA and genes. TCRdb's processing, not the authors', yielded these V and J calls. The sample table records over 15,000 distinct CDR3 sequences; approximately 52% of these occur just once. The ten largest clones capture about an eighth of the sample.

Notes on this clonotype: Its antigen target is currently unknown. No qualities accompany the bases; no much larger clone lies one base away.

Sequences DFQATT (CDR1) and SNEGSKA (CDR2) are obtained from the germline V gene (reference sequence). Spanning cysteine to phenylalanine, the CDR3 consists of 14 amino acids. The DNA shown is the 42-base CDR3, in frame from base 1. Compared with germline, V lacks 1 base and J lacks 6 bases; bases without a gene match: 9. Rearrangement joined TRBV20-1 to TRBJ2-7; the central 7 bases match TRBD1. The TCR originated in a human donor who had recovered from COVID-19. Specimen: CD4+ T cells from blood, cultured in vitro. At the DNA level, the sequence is TGCAGTGCTAGAGTCAACACAGGGGTCTCCGAGCAGTACTTC. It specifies CSARVNTGVSEQYF.